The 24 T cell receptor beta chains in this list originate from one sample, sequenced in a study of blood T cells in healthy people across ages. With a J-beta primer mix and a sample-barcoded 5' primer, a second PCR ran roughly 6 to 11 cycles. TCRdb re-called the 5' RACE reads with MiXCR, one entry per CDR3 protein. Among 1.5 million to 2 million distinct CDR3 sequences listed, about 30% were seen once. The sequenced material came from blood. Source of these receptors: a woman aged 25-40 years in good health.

This chain's CDR3 is CSARGLGDLDSNQPQHF. Written as DNA, the CDR3 is TGCAGTGCTAGAGGCCTTGGGGATTTAGATAGCAATCAGCCCCAGCATTTT. The chain links TRBV20-1 to TRBJ1-5; D call uncertain. The germline V gene encodes CDR1 DFQATT and CDR2 SNEGSKA (reference sequence). V was shortened by 1 base and J by 0 bases, with 16 bases between the two germline ends. The CDR3 is made up of 17 amino acids.

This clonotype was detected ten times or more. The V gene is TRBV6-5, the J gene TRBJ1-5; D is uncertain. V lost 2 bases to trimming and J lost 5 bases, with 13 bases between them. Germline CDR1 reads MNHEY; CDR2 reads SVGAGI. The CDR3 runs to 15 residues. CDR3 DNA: TGTGCCAGCAGTTACAAACGTGGAGCGGATCAGCCCCAGCATTTT. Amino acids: CASSYKRGADQPQHF.

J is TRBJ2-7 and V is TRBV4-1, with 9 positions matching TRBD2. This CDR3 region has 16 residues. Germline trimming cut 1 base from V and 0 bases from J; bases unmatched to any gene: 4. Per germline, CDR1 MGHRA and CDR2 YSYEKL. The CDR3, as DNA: TGCGCCAGCAGCCAAGGGGTAGCGGGGGCCTCCTACGAGCAGTACTTC. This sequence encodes CASSQGVAGASYEQYF.

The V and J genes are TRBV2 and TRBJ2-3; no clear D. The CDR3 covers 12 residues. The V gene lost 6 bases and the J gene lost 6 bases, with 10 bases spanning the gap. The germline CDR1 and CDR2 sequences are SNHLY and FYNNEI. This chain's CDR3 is CASSKQTDTQYF. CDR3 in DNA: TGTGCCAGCAGCAAGCAGACGGATACGCAGTATTTT.

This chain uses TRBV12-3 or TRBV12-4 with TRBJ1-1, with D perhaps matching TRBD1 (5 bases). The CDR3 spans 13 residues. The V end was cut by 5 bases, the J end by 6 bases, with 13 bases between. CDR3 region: CASSRQTGPEAFF. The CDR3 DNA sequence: TGTGCCAGCAGTCGACAGACGGGCCCTGAAGCTTTCTTT.

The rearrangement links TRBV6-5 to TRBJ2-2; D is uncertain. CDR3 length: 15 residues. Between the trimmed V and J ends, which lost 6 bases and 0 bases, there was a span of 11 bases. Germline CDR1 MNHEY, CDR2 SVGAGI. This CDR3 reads CASSDWKPNTGELFF. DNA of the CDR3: TGTGCCAGCAGCGACTGGAAACCGAACACCGGGGAGCTGTTTTTT.

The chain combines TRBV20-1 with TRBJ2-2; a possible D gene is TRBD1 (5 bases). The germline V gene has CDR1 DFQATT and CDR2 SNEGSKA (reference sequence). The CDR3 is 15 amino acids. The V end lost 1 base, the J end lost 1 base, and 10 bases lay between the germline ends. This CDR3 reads CSARGQGQNTGELFF. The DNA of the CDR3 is TGCAGTGCTAGAGGGCAGGGCCAGAACACCGGGGAGCTGTTTTTT.

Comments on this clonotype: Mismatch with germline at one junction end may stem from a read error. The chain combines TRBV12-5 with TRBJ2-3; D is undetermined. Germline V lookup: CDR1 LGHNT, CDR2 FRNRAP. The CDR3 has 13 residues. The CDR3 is CARGSPFTDTQYF. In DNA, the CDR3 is TGTGCTAGAGGTTCCCCCTTTACAGATACGCAGTATTTT. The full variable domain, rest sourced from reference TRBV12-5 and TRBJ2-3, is DARVTQTPRHKVTEMGQEVTMRCQPILGHNTVFWYRQTMMQGLELLAYFRNRAPLDDSGMPKDRFSAEMPDATLATLKIQPSEPRDSAVYFCARGSPFTDTQYFGPGTRLTVL.

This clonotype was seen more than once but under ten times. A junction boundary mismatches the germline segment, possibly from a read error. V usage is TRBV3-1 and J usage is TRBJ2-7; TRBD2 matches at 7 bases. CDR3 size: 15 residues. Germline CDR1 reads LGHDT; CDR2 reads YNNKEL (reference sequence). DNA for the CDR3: TGTGCCAGCACCCAACGGGGGGTTTACACCTACGAGCAGTACTTC. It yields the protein CASTQRGVYTYEQYF.

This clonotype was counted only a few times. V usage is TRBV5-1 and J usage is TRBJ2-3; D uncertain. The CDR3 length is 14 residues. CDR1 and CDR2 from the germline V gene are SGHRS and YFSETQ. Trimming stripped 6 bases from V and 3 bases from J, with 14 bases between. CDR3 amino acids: CASILGGDTDTQYF. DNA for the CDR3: TGCGCCAGCATCCTAGGTGGGGATACAGATACGCAGTATTTT.

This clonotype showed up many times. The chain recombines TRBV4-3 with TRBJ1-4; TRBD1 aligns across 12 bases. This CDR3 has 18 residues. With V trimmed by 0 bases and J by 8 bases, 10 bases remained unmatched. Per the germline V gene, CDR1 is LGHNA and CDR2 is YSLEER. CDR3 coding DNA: TGCGCCAGCAGCCAAGAGGGACAGGGGGCGCGAGGACGGGAAAAACTGTTTTTT. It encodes CASSQEGQGARGREKLFF.

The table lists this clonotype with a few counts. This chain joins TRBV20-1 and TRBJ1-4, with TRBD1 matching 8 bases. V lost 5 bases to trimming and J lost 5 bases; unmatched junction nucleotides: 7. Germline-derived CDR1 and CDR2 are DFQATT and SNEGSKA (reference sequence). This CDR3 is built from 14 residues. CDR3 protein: CSAPSRTGNEKLFF. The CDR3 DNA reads TGCAGTGCTCCTTCGAGGACAGGGAATGAAAAACTGTTTTTT.

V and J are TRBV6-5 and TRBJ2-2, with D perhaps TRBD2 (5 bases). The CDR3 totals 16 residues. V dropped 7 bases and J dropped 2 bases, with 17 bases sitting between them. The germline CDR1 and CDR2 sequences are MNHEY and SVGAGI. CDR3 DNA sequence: TGTGCCAGCATTCGGCGGGCGGATTTAAACACCGGGGAGCTGTTTTTT. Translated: CASIRRADLNTGELFF.

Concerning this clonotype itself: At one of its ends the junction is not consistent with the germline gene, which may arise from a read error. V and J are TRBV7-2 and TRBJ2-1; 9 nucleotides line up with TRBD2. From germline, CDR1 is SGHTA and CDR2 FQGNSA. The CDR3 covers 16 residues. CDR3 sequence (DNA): TGTGCCAGCAGCAAACAGGGGACTAGCTCCTGCAATGAGCAGTTCTTC. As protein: CASSKQGTSSCNEQFF. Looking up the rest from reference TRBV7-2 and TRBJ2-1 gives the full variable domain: GAGVSQSPSNKVTEKGKDVELRCDPISGHTALYWYRQSLGQGLEFLIYFQGNSAPDKSGLPSDRFSAERTGGSVSTLTIQRTQQEDSAVYLCASSKQGTSSCNEQFFGPGTRLTVL.

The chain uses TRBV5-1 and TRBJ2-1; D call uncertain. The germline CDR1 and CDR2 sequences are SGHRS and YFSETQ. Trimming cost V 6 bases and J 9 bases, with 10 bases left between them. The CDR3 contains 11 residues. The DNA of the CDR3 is TGCGCCAGCAACCTGGCCCCTGAGCAGTTCTTC. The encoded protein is CASNLAPEQFF.

CDR3 protein: CASSGATSGGNPSTDTQYF. The DNA of the CDR3 is TGTGCCAGCTCCGGCGCGACTAGCGGGGGCAACCCTAGCACAGATACGCAGTATTTT. V is TRBV12-3 or TRBV12-4 and J is TRBJ2-3; the match to TRBD2 covers 12 bases. This CDR3 has 19 residues. The V segment lost 8 bases and the J segment 0 bases; nucleotides outside the gene matches: 15.

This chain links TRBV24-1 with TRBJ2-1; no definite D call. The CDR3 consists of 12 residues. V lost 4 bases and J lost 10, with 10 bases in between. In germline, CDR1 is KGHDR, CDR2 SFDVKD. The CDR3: CATSEVVYEQFF. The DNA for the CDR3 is TGTGCCACCAGTGAAGTAGTATACGAGCAGTTCTTC.

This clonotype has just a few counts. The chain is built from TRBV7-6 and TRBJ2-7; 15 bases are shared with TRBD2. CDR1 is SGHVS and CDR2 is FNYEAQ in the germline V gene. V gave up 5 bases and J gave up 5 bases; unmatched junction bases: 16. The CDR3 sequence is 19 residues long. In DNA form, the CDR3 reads TGTGCCAGCAGCGGCGGGACTAGCGGGAGGAGGTGCCTATGCGACGAGCAGTACTTC. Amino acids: CASSGGTSGRRCLCDEQYF.

CDR3 DNA: TGTGCCAGCAGGTTCAGGAGGGTATCTCAGCCCCAGCATTTT. This translates into CASRFRRVSQPQHF. The genes are TRBV6-5 and TRBJ1-5, with D unresolved. V dropped 6 bases and J dropped 6 bases, with 15 bases sitting between them. Germline V lookup: CDR1 MNHEY, CDR2 SVGAGI. This CDR3 region has 14 residues.

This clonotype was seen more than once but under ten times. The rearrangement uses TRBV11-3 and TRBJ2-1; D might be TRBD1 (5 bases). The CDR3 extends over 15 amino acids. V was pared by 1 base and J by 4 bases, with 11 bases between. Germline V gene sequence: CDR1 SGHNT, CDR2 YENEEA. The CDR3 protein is CASSLGVDRYNEQFF. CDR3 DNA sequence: TGTGCCAGCAGCTTAGGAGTCGACAGATACAATGAGCAGTTCTTC. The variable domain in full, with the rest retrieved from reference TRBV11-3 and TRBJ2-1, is EAGVVQSPRYKIIEKKQPVAFWCNPISGHNTLYWYLQNLGQGPELLIRYENEEAVDDSQLPKDRFSAERLKGVDSTLKIQPAELGDSAVYLCASSLGVDRYNEQFFGPGTRLTVL.

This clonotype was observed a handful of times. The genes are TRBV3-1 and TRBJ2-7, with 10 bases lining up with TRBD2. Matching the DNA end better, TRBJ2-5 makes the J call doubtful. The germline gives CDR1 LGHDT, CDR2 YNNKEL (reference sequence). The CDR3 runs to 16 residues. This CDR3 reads CASSQDMASGSQTQYF. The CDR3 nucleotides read TGTGCCAGCAGCCAAGATATGGCTAGCGGGAGTCAGACCCAGTACTTC.

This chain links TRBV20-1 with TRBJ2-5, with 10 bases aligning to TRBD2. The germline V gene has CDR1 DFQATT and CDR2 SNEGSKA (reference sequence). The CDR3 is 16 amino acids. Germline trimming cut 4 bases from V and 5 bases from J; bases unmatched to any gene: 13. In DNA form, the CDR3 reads TGCAGTGCTATAGGGACTAGCGACCCAAGGGGGGAGACCCAGTACTTC. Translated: CSAIGTSDPRGETQYF.

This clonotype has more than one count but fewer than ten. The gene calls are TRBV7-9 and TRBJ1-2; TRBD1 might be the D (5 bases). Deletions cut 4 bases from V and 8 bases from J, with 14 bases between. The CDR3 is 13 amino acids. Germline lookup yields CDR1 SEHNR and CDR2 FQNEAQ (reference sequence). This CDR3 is CASSYNVGTGYTF. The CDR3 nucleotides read TGTGCCAGCAGCTACAACGTGGGGACCGGCTACACCTTC.

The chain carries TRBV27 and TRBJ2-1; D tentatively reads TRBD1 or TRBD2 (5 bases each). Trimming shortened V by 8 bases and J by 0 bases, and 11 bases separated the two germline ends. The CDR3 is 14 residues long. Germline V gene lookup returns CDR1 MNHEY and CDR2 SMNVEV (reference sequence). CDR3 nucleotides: TGTGCCAGCGGGGCAGGGAGCTCCTACAATGAGCAGTTCTTC. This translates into CASGAGSSYNEQFF.